This TCR beta chain was found in a study of cytomegalovirus exposure and HLA in healthy donors. On the study more broadly: The Caucasian-associated ancestry cluster contained about 80% of the 300 to 450 genotyped donors.

PCR used 60 Vbeta primers and 13 Jbeta primers. Data came from immunoSEQ multiplex PCR; TCRdb stores just in-frame clones and leaves some out. This sample has 150,000 to 200,000 clones, with 70% to 80% found just once. Of note for this clone: Its antigen is as yet unknown.

Study results and caveats: Presence/absence analyses treated sequencing depth as roughly uniform across donors. Some highly shared sequence variants likely arose as a pipeline artifact. Later, TCR association rates were found to vary by HLA locus, highest for DRB1 and lowest for HLA-C.

The sequenced sample consisted of PBMCs. The source is a man aged 35 to 55 in good health and CMV-seronegative.

The CDR3, as DNA: TGTGCCAGTAGTCTCGGAGAGACCCAGTACTTC. As protein: CASSLGETQYF. V and J are TRBV19 and TRBJ2-5; D not resolved. The V end lost 5 bases, the J end lost 4 bases, and 5 bases lay between the germline ends. The CDR3 is 11 residues long. Germline CDR1 reads LNHDA; CDR2 reads SQIVND (reference sequence).